This T cell receptor beta chain comes out of a study of shared clonotypes between healthy human individuals. Study-level background: The donor pool was made up of a couple of women and a few men aged 18 to 49. General study points: Across several donors, naive CD4 shared roughly 5.2%, naive CD8 less than 4%, memory CD4 2% to 2.5%, memory CD8 0.4% to 0.5%. Investigators collected only blood, and repertoires in tissues likely differ. Clonotype sharing across donors was expected to vary with sequencing depth.

Remarks on this clone: The antigen is not known.

The data were produced by immunoSEQ multiplex PCR, yet TCRdb's version contains in-frame clones alone and is incomplete. The data hold fewer than 3 million clones, with about nine tenths observed a single time. CDR3 length: 16 amino acids. Germline lookup yields CDR1 SGHRS and CDR2 YFSETQ. The junction had 10 bases not matched to a gene; V was cut back by 0 bases and J by 8 bases. The sequenced sample consisted of naive CD4+ T cells from PBMCs. Subset of the sample: CD45RA+ positively selected. The gene calls are TRBV5-1 and TRBJ1-3; 8 bases are shared with TRBD1. The receptor was isolated from a man younger than 35 in good health. Some clones in this sample may be carry-over from other donors' samples. CDR3 sequence reads: CASSLGSRGQRDTIYF. DNA for the CDR3: TGCGCCAGCAGCTTGGGTAGCAGGGGGCAGCGGGACACCATATATTTT.